The 2 T cell receptor beta chains listed next were all sequenced from one sample in a study of cytomegalovirus exposure and HLA in healthy donors. PCR was performed using 60 Vbeta and 13 Jbeta primers. Generated by immunoSEQ multiplex PCR, the TCRdb table keeps only in-frame clones and is missing some. Its table records 75,000 to 95,000 clones. Sequencing input: PBMCs. These receptors came from a man aged 30 to 45 in good health and CMV-seronegative.

The rearrangement links TRBV29-1 to TRBJ2-3, with TRBD2 identical over 11 bases. Unmatched junction bases numbered 0, after V lost 4 bases and J lost 0 bases. The CDR3 runs to 14 residues. Germline-derived CDR1 and CDR2 are SQVTM and ANQGSEA. CDR3 bases: TGCAGCGTTGGGACTAGCGGGAGCACAGATACGCAGTATTTT. This encodes CSVGTSGSTDTQYF.

The rearrangement uses TRBV18 and TRBJ1-2; 10 bases match TRBD1. Germline-derived CDR1 and CDR2 are KGHSH and LQKENI. Unmatched junction bases numbered 6, after V lost 5 bases and J lost 3 bases. This CDR3 has 15 residues. The CDR3 loop is CASSSWDRGDYGYTF. Written as DNA, the CDR3 is TGTGCCAGCTCAAGCTGGGACAGGGGTGACTATGGCTACACCTTC.